This TCR beta chain was found in a study of CD8+ T cells in alopecia areata. Whole-study context: The tofacitinib course ran for 6 to 18 months and was followed by 6 months off drug. General study results and limits: Clonality exceeded that of normal scalp in lesional scalp, most notably in alopecia totalis/universalis.

This clone was seen a few times. Its target is unknown. Treatment meaning: oral pan-JAK inhibitor, 5-10 mg twice daily. Extracted from the samples, RNA was reverse transcribed into cDNA to serve as the sequencing template. Profiled with immunoSEQ multiplex PCR; TCRdb holds only in-frame clones, not every one. The sample includes under 350,000 clones, roughly 60% of them seen just once. Trimming shortened V by 4 bases and J by 2 bases, and 13 bases separated the two germline ends. CDR1 is MGHDK, CDR2 SYGVNS, per germline. The CDR3 is made up of 15 amino acids. The sample was CD4+ T cells sorted from blood, taken at week 24, from a patient treated with tofacitinib. The TCR originated in a human donor with alopecia areata. This chain connects TRBV25-1 to TRBJ2-3; tentatively, D is TRBD1 (6 bases). CDR3 DNA sequence: TGTGCCAGCAGTGGAATAGGGGGTTTCACAGATACGCAGTATTTT. Protein sequence: CASSGIGGFTDTQYF.